The 21 T cell receptor beta chains below all came from one sample that was sequenced in a study of blood T cell repertoires in COVID-19. Repertoires were generated with immunoSEQ multiplex PCR, while TCRdb's copy carries only in-frame clones and drops some. The sample consists of fewer than 200,000 clones, around 74% of them appearing once. The specimen was peripheral blood. Every receptor here comes from a woman of 80 years or more with acute or convalescent COVID-19.

This clone was picked up a small number of times. This chain links TRBV7-2 with TRBJ2-7; no firm D call. Between the trimmed V and J ends, which lost 3 bases and 0 bases, there was a span of 6 bases. The CDR3 runs to 13 residues. CDR1 and CDR2 from the germline V gene are SGHTA and FQGNSA. CDR3 sequence reads: CASSLESSYEQYF. CDR3 in DNA: TGTGCCAGCAGCTTGGAGAGCTCCTACGAGCAGTACTTC.

CDR3 amino acids: CSERQGIADTQYF. DNA of the CDR3: TGCAGCGAGCGACAGGGGATAGCGGATACGCAGTATTTT. The chain combines TRBV29-1 with TRBJ2-3; 8 bases align to TRBD1. Per the germline V gene, CDR1 is SQVTM and CDR2 is ANQGSEA. The CDR3 extends over 13 amino acids. The trim removed 7 bases at V and 6 bases at J, leaving 9 bases unmatched.

This clone has a count of ten or more. The CDR3 bases are TGTGCCACCAGGAGGGGGTTGGGCACTGAAGCTTTCTTT. It is translated as CATRRGLGTEAFF. The rearrangement uses TRBV6-5 and TRBJ1-1, with D tentatively TRBD1 (6 bases). Germline CDR1 reads MNHEY; CDR2 reads SVGAGI. This CDR3 has 13 amino acids. V was cut by 10 bases and J by 4 bases, with 16 bases left in between.

CDR3 region: CASSLSRKTTRSSSYNEQFF. The CDR3 nucleotides read TGTGCCAGCAGTTTATCTCGAAAAACAACTAGGTCGAGCTCCTACAATGAGCAGTTCTTC. V and J are TRBV28 and TRBJ2-1, with D possibly being TRBD2 (5 bases). Per the germline V gene, CDR1 is MDHEN and CDR2 is SYDVKM. The CDR3 has 20 residues. The V gene lost 1 base and the J gene lost 0 bases, with 22 bases spanning the gap.

The chain employs TRBV10-1 and TRBJ2-2; 10 bases map to TRBD1. Germline V gene data show CDR1 as WNHNN and CDR2 as SYGVQD (reference sequence). This CDR3 contains 14 residues. Germline trimming cut 11 bases from V and 5 bases from J; bases unmatched to any gene: 8. The CDR3 spells CARCGQGVTGELFF. The DNA of the CDR3 is TGCGCCCGCTGTGGACAGGGGGTTACCGGGGAGCTGTTTTTT.

The rearrangement uses TRBV29-1 and TRBJ2-7, with 9 bases lining up with TRBD1. CDR1 SQVTM and CDR2 ANQGSEA come from the germline V gene. This CDR3 comprises 13 residues. J was trimmed by 6 bases and V by 7 bases; bases with no gene match: 10. CDR3 loop: CSATGTGRSEQYF. CDR3 nucleotides: TGCAGCGCCACCGGGACAGGGAGATCCGAGCAGTACTTC.

The CDR3 DNA is TGTGCCAGCAGCGCCCCGGGACAGGGCTACACCGGGGAGCTGTTTTTT. Amino acid sequence: CASSAPGQGYTGELFF. The genes are TRBV7-9 and TRBJ2-2, with 9 bases aligning to TRBD1. CDR3 length: 16 amino acids. The germline gives CDR1 SEHNR, CDR2 FQNEAQ (reference sequence). V lost 5 bases, J lost 3 bases, and 7 bases stayed unmatched.

This chain uses TRBV6-5 with TRBJ2-7; D not resolved. The V gene's germline CDR1 is MNHEY and CDR2 SVGAGI. The CDR3 runs 11 residues. V lost 6 bases and J 3 bases, leaving 6 bases between the germline ends. The CDR3 here is CASRESYEQYF. The DNA of the CDR3 is TGTGCCAGCAGGGAGAGCTACGAGCAGTACTTC.

This clone has only a few counts. V and J are TRBV18 and TRBJ2-7; 11 bases are shared with TRBD2. The CDR3 has 15 amino acids. Germline V gene lookup returns CDR1 KGHSH and CDR2 LQKENI. J gave up 3 bases and V 2 bases, and 3 bases lay outside the gene matches. The DNA of the CDR3 is TGTGCCAGCTCACCAGGACTAGCGGGTGTCTACGAGCAGTACTTC. Translated, it gives CASSPGLAGVYEQYF. Variable domain in full (rest from reference TRBV18 and TRBJ2-7): NAGVMQNPRHLVRRRGQEARLRCSPMKGHSHVYWYRQLPEEGLKFMVYLQKENIIDESGMPKERFSAEFPKEGPSILRIQQVVRGDSAAYFCASSPGLAGVYEQYFGPGTRLTVT.

The chain is built from TRBV19 and TRBJ2-1; D unclear. The CDR3 is made up of 13 amino acids. Germline V gives CDR1 LNHDA, CDR2 SQIVND (reference sequence). Trimming pared 4 bases from V and 10 bases from J, leaving 14 bases between. For the CDR3, the DNA is TGTGCCAGTAGTACTGGGCTCGCCCGCGAGCAGTTCTTC. This encodes CASSTGLAREQFF.

The chain carries TRBV29-1 and TRBJ2-1; 9 nucleotides match TRBD2. The CDR3 extends over 14 amino acids. Germline CDR1 SQVTM, CDR2 ANQGSEA. With V trimmed by 1 base and J by 6 bases, 4 bases remained unmatched. The DNA for the CDR3 is TGCAGCGTTGAAGTAGCGGGAGTGATCAATGAGCAGTTCTTC. Its translation is CSVEVAGVINEQFF.

This sequence joins TRBV19 and TRBJ1-2; 7 positions match TRBD1. CDR1 is LNHDA and CDR2 is SQIVND in the germline V gene (reference sequence). V dropped 6 bases and J dropped 3; count of bases not matched to a gene: 7. The CDR3 sequence is 14 residues long. In DNA form, the CDR3 reads TGTGCCAGTAGACAAGGGACAGCAGACTATGGCTACACCTTC. Amino acid sequence: CASRQGTADYGYTF.

The chain recombines TRBV28 with TRBJ2-7; D call uncertain. The CDR3 contains 13 residues. V lost 3 bases, J lost 2 bases, and 8 bases lay in between. The germline CDR1 and CDR2 sequences are MDHEN and SYDVKM. DNA of the CDR3: TGTGCCAGCAGTTTTGGCACAACCTACGAGCAGTACTTC. As protein: CASSFGTTYEQYF.

The chain links TRBV15 to TRBJ2-7; a possible D gene is TRBD2 (6 bases). Germline lookup yields CDR1 LNHNV and CDR2 YYDKDF (reference sequence). The CDR3 runs 17 residues. V was shortened by 0 bases and J by 4 bases, with 19 bases between the two germline ends. In DNA form, the CDR3 reads TGTGCCACCAGCAGAGAGACTACTAGCCACAAACGGTACGAGCAGTACTTC. Translation: CATSRETTSHKRYEQYF.

The V and J genes are TRBV3-1 (or the pseudogene TRBV3-2) and TRBJ2-5, with TRBD2 as a possible D gene (6 bases). The V gene's germline CDR1 is LGHDT and CDR2 YNNKEL (reference sequence). V gave up 1 base and J gave up 5 bases, with 11 bases separating them. The CDR3 has 14 amino acids. The CDR3 loop is CASSQGSGGETQYF. CDR3 nucleotides: TGTGCCAGCAGCCAAGGTAGCGGCGGTGAGACCCAGTACTTC.

The chain is built from TRBV10-3 and TRBJ2-7; 10 bases line up with TRBD1. Germline CDR1 and CDR2: ENHRY and SYGVKD. Losses at the gene ends were 8 bases for V and 3 bases for J; bases not matched to a gene: 7. CDR3 length: 14 residues. The chain's CDR3 is CAIASGTGVYEQYF. CDR3 bases: TGTGCCATCGCCTCCGGGACAGGGGTCTACGAGCAGTACTTC.

The V call is TRBV11-1, the J call TRBJ1-6; D call uncertain. The CDR3 is 16 amino acids. In germline, CDR1 is SGHAT, CDR2 FQDESV (reference sequence). Trimming cost V 1 base and J 7 bases, with 14 bases left between them. In DNA form, the CDR3 reads TGTGCCAGCAGCTTAGTTTCGACGGGAACAAATTCACCCCTCCACTTT. This encodes CASSLVSTGTNSPLHF.

The chain uses TRBV19 and TRBJ1-6; no firm D call. Germline CDR1 and CDR2: LNHDA and SQIVND (reference sequence). The CDR3 runs to 14 residues. V lost 6 bases to trimming and J lost 8 bases, with 14 bases between them. CDR3 region: CASSPRGIDSPLHF. The CDR3 coding sequence is TGTGCCAGTAGCCCCCGGGGTATTGATTCACCCCTCCACTTT.

This clone was counted a single time. V gene TRBV6-5 combines with J gene TRBJ2-1; no definite D call. CDR1 MNHEY and CDR2 SVGAGI come from the germline V gene. The germline V and J ends were trimmed by 8 bases and 10 bases, with 18 bases remaining between them. CDR3 length: 13 residues. The CDR3 protein is CASYSPSSGEQFF. CDR3 nucleotide sequence: TGTGCCAGCTACTCGCCCTCCTCCGGGGAGCAGTTCTTC.

V is TRBV6-5 and J is TRBJ2-1, with TRBD2 matching 14 bases. The CDR3 has 15 amino acids. Germline CDR1 reads MNHEY; CDR2 reads SVGAGI. V dropped 6 bases and J dropped 6; count of bases not matched to a gene: 4. CDR3 loop: CASRGLAGGLNEQFF. The DNA of the CDR3 is TGTGCCAGCAGAGGACTAGCGGGAGGTCTCAATGAGCAGTTCTTC.

This sequence joins TRBV7-2 and TRBJ1-6; D is unclear. Per germline, CDR1 SGHTA and CDR2 FQGNSA. This CDR3 is 15 amino acids long. Trimming took 5 bases from V and 8 from J, leaving 16 bases between them. The CDR3 here is CASSGLGVGDSPLHF. CDR3 DNA: TGTGCCAGCAGCGGGCTCGGGGTCGGGGATTCACCCCTCCACTTT. Using reference TRBV7-2 and TRBJ1-6 for the parts outside the CDR3, the full variable domain is GAGVSQSPSNKVTEKGKDVELRCDPISGHTALYWYRQSLGQGLEFLIYFQGNSAPDKSGLPSDRFSAERTGGSVSTLTIQRTQQEDSAVYLCASSGLGVGDSPLHFGNGTRLTVT.